At least ten counts were recorded for the clone carrying this T cell receptor (beta chain). The data stem from a study of blood T cells in healthy people across ages. Trimming at V came to 0 bases and at J to 3 bases, leaving 0 bases not matched to a gene. Germline V gene lookup returns CDR1 LGHNA and CDR2 YSLEER. This CDR3 region has 15 residues. The second PCR ran 7 to 11 cycles with a sample-barcoded 5' primer and J-beta primers. MiXCR was run by TCRdb on the 5' RACE reads, yielding one entry per CDR3 protein. The table records about 1.5 million distinct CDR3 sequences, 35% to 45% of them present only once.

Sequencing was carried out using blood. This sequence joins TRBV4-3 and TRBJ2-3; 10 bases fit TRBD2. This clonotype originated in a woman aged 18-29 years in good health. CDR3 bases: TGCGCCAGCAGCCAAGAAGCGGGGGGGACAGATACGCAGTATTTT. The encoded protein is CASSQEAGGTDTQYF.